Below are 22 T cell receptor beta chains sequenced from a single sample in a study of T cell clonality in common variable immunodeficiency. Study-wide results and limits: In common variable immunodeficiency, TCR beta chains reportedly carried fewer deletions and N-nucleotide insertions.

The antigens of these receptors remain unknown. Data came from immunoSEQ multiplex PCR; TCRdb stores just in-frame clones and leaves some out. There are 25,000 to 30,000 clones in the sample, none observed a single time. The sample was peripheral blood mononuclear cells. These receptors all stem from a human donor with common variable immunodeficiency.

This clone was counted a few times. Read coverage stops 3 residues before the CDR3 terminus; the germline J gene supplies the remainder. The rearrangement joins TRBV19 to TRBJ1-2; D possibly corresponds to TRBD1 (6 bases). Trimming cost V 3 bases and J 4 bases, with 9 bases left between them. This CDR3 has 13 amino acids. The germline V gene encodes CDR1 LNHDA and CDR2 SQIVND (reference sequence). CDR3: CASSIRTVYGYTF. CDR3 DNA, as far as it was read: TGTGCCAGTAGTATTCGGACAGTCTATGGC.

This clone was observed many times. The CDR3 is cut off 3 residues early in the read; its end comes from the germline J gene. This chain connects TRBV18 to TRBJ2-5; no clear D. The CDR3 is made up of 15 amino acids. V dropped 2 bases and J dropped 1 base, with 11 bases sitting between them. Germline V CDR1 and CDR2: KGHSH, LQKENI. CDR3 bases read: TGTGCCAGCTCACCAGCTAGTGGAATCCAAGAGACC. As protein: CASSPASGIQET. The entire CDR3 protein is CASSPASGIQETQYF.

Comments on this clone: With the read ending 3 residues before the CDR3 end, the germline J gene is used to fill in that end. The chain employs TRBV19 and TRBJ2-3, with D unclear. The CDR3 totals 15 residues. The germline V gene has CDR1 LNHDA and CDR2 SQIVND (reference sequence). V lost 5 bases and J lost 2, with 14 bases in between. Incomplete CDR3 DNA: TGTGCCAGTAGTGAGACTGCCTCCTACACAGATACG. Its protein is CASSETASYTDT. The full CDR3 is CASSETASYTDTQYF.

There are many counts of this clone. Read coverage stops 3 residues before the CDR3 terminus; the germline J gene supplies the remainder. The chain has TRBV20-1 and TRBJ1-2; 7 bases fit TRBD1. V lost 3 bases, J lost 6 bases, and 7 bases stayed unmatched. The germline V gene encodes CDR1 DFQATT and CDR2 SNEGSKA (reference sequence). The CDR3 spans 13 residues. CDR3 bases read: TGCAGTGCTAGCAAGACAGGGACTGATGGC. It specifies CSASKTGTDG. The full CDR3 protein is CSASKTGTDGYTF.

This clone was seen repeatedly, ten times or more. The read halts 3 residues ahead of the CDR3 end, with the missing end drawn from the germline J gene. The chain recombines TRBV7-8 with TRBJ2-1, with 13 bases matching TRBD2. The trim removed 5 bases at V and 9 bases at J, leaving 10 bases unmatched. This CDR3 contains 16 residues. Germline CDR1 and CDR2: SGHVS and FQNEAQ. The CDR3 protein is CASSNLLAGGPGEQFF. Incomplete CDR3 DNA: TGTGCCAGCAGCAACTTACTAGCGGGAGGGCCAGGTGAG.

This clone has more than one count but fewer than ten. The read terminates 3 residues ahead of where the CDR3 ends, so the germline J gene completes it. The chain links TRBV7-9 to TRBJ2-7, with unresolved D. The germline CDR1 and CDR2 sequences are SEHNR and FQNEAQ (reference sequence). The V end was cut by 1 base, the J end by 2 bases, with 6 bases between. The CDR3 contains 13 residues. CDR3 loop: CASSLGGTYEQYF. Incomplete CDR3 DNA: TGTGCCAGCAGCTTAGGCGGAACCTACGAG.

This clone was seen ten or more times. The read terminates 3 residues before the CDR3 end, so the remaining end is supplied by the germline J gene. This chain uses TRBV5-1 with TRBJ1-3, with 9 bases matching TRBD1. CDR1 and CDR2 from the germline V gene are SGHRS and YFSETQ. The V and J ends lost 4 bases and 6 bases, in that order; junction bases with no gene match: 8. The CDR3 extends over 15 amino acids. The CDR3 loop reads CASSIEGDRENTIYF. CDR3 DNA, as far as it was read: TGCGCCAGCAGCATCGAGGGGGACAGGGAAAACACC.

This clone showed up just a few times. With the read ending 3 residues before the CDR3 end, the germline J gene is used to fill in that end. The J gene is TRBJ2-1, the V gene TRBV20-1; 14 nucleotides match TRBD2. J gave up 7 bases and V 5 bases, and 7 bases lay outside the gene matches. Looked up from germline, CDR1 is DFQATT and CDR2 is SNEGSKA (reference sequence). The CDR3 runs 15 residues. The CDR3 is CSAWSGTSGRNEQFF. CDR3 DNA, as far as it was read: TGCAGTGCTTGGAGTGGGACTAGCGGGAGAAATGAG.

Points on this clone: The read ends 3 residues early relative to the CDR3; the germline J gene fills the gap. V gene TRBV7-9 combines with J gene TRBJ2-4, with D maybe TRBD1 (6 bases). Germline values: CDR1 SEHNR, CDR2 FQNEAQ (reference sequence). Trimming left V 5 bases short and J 4 bases short, with 12 bases between. The CDR3 runs to 14 residues. The CDR3 is CASSLTGQKNIQYF. CDR3 DNA (partial): TGTGCCAGCAGCCTGACCGGACAGAAAAACATT.

In its sample, this clone was seen many times. The CDR3 extends 3 residues past the end of the read, so its final part is completed from the germline J gene. V and J are TRBV20-1 and TRBJ1-4; D not resolved. CDR1 and CDR2 (germline): DFQATT, SNEGSKA (reference sequence). Trimming removed 6 bases at V and 4 bases at J, with 6 bases between. CDR3 size: 11 residues. Here the CDR3 reads CSALLNEKLFF. The CDR3 bases that were read are TGCAGTGCCTTACTTAATGAAAAA.

This clone was seen a handful of times. The CDR3 extends 3 residues past the end of the read, so its final part is completed from the germline J gene. The V gene is TRBV2, the J gene TRBJ2-1; D remains unclear. Germline loops: CDR1 SNHLY, CDR2 FYNNEI. The ends were cut back, 2 bases at V and 4 bases at J, with 12 bases in the middle. The CDR3 extends over 15 amino acids. CDR3: CASSERLNSYNEQFF. CDR3 DNA, as far as it was read: TGTGCCAGCAGTGAACGTCTGAACAGTTACAATGAG.

This clone was detected a few times. CDR3 sequence: CASSVGGSYNSPLHF. CDR3 DNA (partial): TGTGCCAGCAGTGTCGGGGGCTCCTATAATTCACCC. V is TRBV2 and J is TRBJ1-6; TRBD1 might be the D (5 bases). The missing CDR3 end, 3 residues past where the read stops, is filled in from the germline J gene. Trimming removed 4 bases at V and 0 bases at J, with 7 bases between. The CDR3 spans 15 residues. In germline, CDR1 is SNHLY, CDR2 FYNNEI.

For this clone: The read ends 3 residues early relative to the CDR3; the germline J gene fills the gap. The V and J genes are TRBV19 and TRBJ1-1, with D possibly being TRBD1 (6 bases). Germline V gives CDR1 LNHDA, CDR2 SQIVND (reference sequence). This CDR3 comprises 13 residues. Trimming took off 3 bases at V and 7 bases at J, with 12 bases between the two ends. CDR3 amino acids: CASSMRQGSEAFF. The sequenced part of the CDR3 DNA is TGTGCCAGTAGTATGCGGCAGGGGAGTGAA.

This clone was counted only a few times. The read ends 3 residues early relative to the CDR3; the germline J gene fills the gap. The chain employs TRBV7-9 and TRBJ1-1, with TRBD1 as a possible D gene (5 bases). V was shortened by 8 bases and J by 0 bases, with 16 bases between the two germline ends. Germline V gene sequence: CDR1 SEHNR, CDR2 FQNEAQ (reference sequence). The CDR3 loop spans 15 amino acids. The CDR3: CASGGDSNMNTEAFF. The DNA read from the CDR3 is TGTGCCAGCGGGGGGGACTCCAACATGAACACTGAA.

This clone has a count of ten or more. The read ends 3 residues shy of where the CDR3 ends; the end is completed using the germline J gene. This chain joins TRBV20-1 and TRBJ2-4; D is possibly TRBD1 (6 bases). The germline V gene encodes CDR1 DFQATT and CDR2 SNEGSKA (reference sequence). The V and J ends lost 2 bases and 4 bases respectively, with 15 bases between them. The CDR3 has 15 amino acids. The CDR3 here is CSARSPGVWKNIQYF. The part of the CDR3 DNA that was read is TGCAGTGCTAGATCACCAGGGGTATGGAAAAACATT.

This clone rates as medium-sized. The missing CDR3 end, 3 residues past where the read stops, is filled in from the germline J gene. The J gene is TRBJ1-1, the V gene TRBV5-1, with no clear D. CDR3 size: 13 residues. Trimming removed 3 bases at V and 1 base at J, with 7 bases between. The germline V gene has CDR1 SGHRS and CDR2 YFSETQ. The chain's CDR3 is CASSSYGNTEAFF. The CDR3 DNA, read in part, is TGCGCCAGCAGCTCGTACGGGAACACTGAA.

This clone occurred many times. The CDR3 end lies 3 residues beyond the end of the read and is filled in from the germline J gene. V usage is TRBV7-6 and J usage is TRBJ2-1, with 9 bases that match TRBD2. Unmatched junction bases numbered 8, after V lost 2 bases and J lost 6 bases. Germline loops: CDR1 SGHVS, CDR2 FNYEAQ. The length of the CDR3 is 16 residues. The CDR3: CASSLIGGRASNEQFF. The covered CDR3 bases are TGTGCCAGCAGCTTAATCGGCGGGAGGGCCTCCAATGAG.

Concerning this clone: The read terminates 3 residues before the CDR3 end, so the remaining end is supplied by the germline J gene. This chain connects TRBV30 to TRBJ2-6; no firm D call. In germline, CDR1 is GTSNPN, CDR2 SVGIG (reference sequence). V was clipped by 7 bases and J by 0 bases, with 10 bases between them. The CDR3 length is 14 residues. The CDR3 reads CALGTDSGANVLTF. The covered CDR3 bases are TGTGCCTTGGGCACGGACTCTGGGGCCAACGTC.

This clone was found many times. The CDR3 end falls 3 residues outside the read, so it is completed with the germline J gene. The chain couples TRBV6-1 to TRBJ2-1, with 9 bases identical to TRBD1. CDR3 length: 15 amino acids. Germline V gene data show CDR1 as MNHNS and CDR2 as SASEGT. V was clipped by 3 bases and J by 6 bases; unmatched bases: 6. CDR3 loop: CASSEGQGFSNEQFF. The CDR3 bases that were read are TGTGCCAGCAGTGAGGGACAGGGATTTTCCAATGAG.

Regarding this clone: The DNA ends 3 residues before the CDR3 does, and the rest of the CDR3 is filled in from the germline J gene. The rearrangement links TRBV5-1 to TRBJ2-5; 7 nucleotides match TRBD1. V lost 5 bases and J lost 1; bases outside the gene matches: 5. CDR3 length: 14 amino acids. The germline CDR1 and CDR2 sequences are SGHRS and YFSETQ. The covered CDR3 bases are TGCGCCAGCAGTTTTACAGGGGCCCAAGAGACC. This encodes CASSFTGAQET. The CDR3 in full is CASSFTGAQETQYF.

This clone was observed many times. Read data end 3 residues before the CDR3 end; the end is taken from the germline J gene. This chain uses TRBV6-4 with TRBJ2-1, with 11 nucleotides matching TRBD2. The germline V gene has CDR1 MRHNA and CDR2 SNTAGT. CDR3 length: 17 amino acids. Trimming took 2 bases from V and 8 from J; bases not matched to a gene: 11. CDR3 in amino acids: CASSDTDPTSGNYEQFF. Partial CDR3 DNA: TGTGCCAGCAGTGACACCGACCCGACTAGCGGGAACTATGAG.

A few counts support this clone. The read ends 3 residues shy of where the CDR3 ends; the end is completed using the germline J gene. V is TRBV6-1 and J is TRBJ2-2, with D unclear. Germline loops: CDR1 MNHNS, CDR2 SASEGT. V lost 2 bases and J lost 6, with 13 bases in between. This CDR3 has 15 amino acids. CDR3 region: CASSESGRLAGELFF. The part of the CDR3 DNA that was read is TGTGCCAGCAGTGAATCCGGCAGGTTGGCCGGGGAG.